This T cell receptor (beta chain) emerged from a study of blood T cell repertoires in COVID-19. At the level of the study: Samples came from the United States, Italy and Spain, spanning acute and convalescent COVID-19.

TCRdb keeps only in-frame clones here, not all; method: immunoSEQ multiplex PCR. The table records about 330,000 clones, about 85% of them present only once. The origin of this receptor is a woman aged 25 to 39 who had recovered from COVID-19. The sequenced sample consisted of PBMCs or T cells enriched from blood (not recorded which).

CDR3 sequence: CASSPNTGAEAEKLFF. CDR3 nucleotide sequence: TGTGCCAGCTCACCGAACACAGGGGCCGAGGCCGAAAAACTGTTTTTT. This chain connects TRBV18 to TRBJ1-4, with 7 nucleotides matching TRBD1. Per the germline V gene, CDR1 is KGHSH and CDR2 is LQKENI. V shed 3 bases, J shed 8 bases, and the junction held 12 bases outside the gene matches. This CDR3 has 16 amino acids.